The 18 T cell receptor beta chains below were found in one sample sequenced in a study of graft-versus-host responses after intestinal transplantation. These receptors have no known antigen. Data came from immunoSEQ multiplex PCR; TCRdb stores just in-frame clones and leaves some out. The sample lists about 28,000 clones, about 86% occurring once. Sequenced material: unstimulated CD8+ T cells sorted from spleen or lymph node cells, taken before intestinal transplant. These receptors came from a human donor who received an intestinal transplant.

V and J are TRBV5-6 and TRBJ1-1, with D maybe TRBD1 (6 bases). Between the trimmed V and J ends, which lost 0 bases and 0 bases, there was a span of 9 bases. The CDR3 extends over 15 amino acids. Germline V lookup: CDR1 SGHDT, CDR2 YYEEEE. In DNA, the CDR3 is TGTGCCAGCAGCTTGGTTGGGGGCCTGAACACTGAAGCTTTCTTT. It translates to CASSLVGGLNTEAFF.

This sequence joins TRBV7-9 and TRBJ2-1; 8 nucleotides match TRBD2. The V segment lost 11 bases and the J segment 5 bases; nucleotides outside the gene matches: 8. The CDR3 consists of 13 residues. The germline V gene encodes CDR1 SEHNR and CDR2 FQNEAQ (reference sequence). The CDR3 protein is CAGSTSADNEQFF. CDR3 nucleotide sequence: TGTGCCGGCTCGACTAGCGCCGACAATGAGCAGTTCTTC.

The rearrangement joins TRBV6-6 to TRBJ2-3; D remains ambiguous. Per the germline V gene, CDR1 is MNHNY and CDR2 is SVGAGI (reference sequence). V gave up 3 bases and J gave up 0 bases, with 7 bases separating them. The CDR3 runs to 14 residues. The CDR3 loop is CASSYGISTDTQYF. The CDR3 DNA is TGTGCCAGCAGTTATGGCATTAGCACAGATACGCAGTATTTT.

DNA for the CDR3: TGTGCCAGCAGCCCCCGAGCGGGCGGCTCCTACAATGAGCAGTTCTTC. It encodes CASSPRAGGSYNEQFF. The chain uses TRBV9 and TRBJ2-1, with D perhaps matching TRBD2 (6 bases). V was cut by 4 bases and J by 0 bases, with 14 bases left in between. This CDR3 spans 16 amino acids. CDR1 and CDR2 (germline): SGDLS, YYNGEE.

The chain couples TRBV6-5 to TRBJ2-3; perhaps TRBD1 as D (5 bases). The CDR3 has 16 amino acids. V lost 3 bases, J lost 1 base, and 14 bases lay in between. CDR1 and CDR2 from the germline V gene are MNHEY and SVGAGI. The CDR3 region is CASSYSRGHGTDTQYF. The CDR3 DNA is TGTGCCAGCAGTTATAGTCGCGGACATGGCACAGATACGCAGTATTTT.

The chain couples TRBV15 to TRBJ1-1, with TRBD1 as a possible D gene (5 bases). CDR1 LNHNV and CDR2 YYDKDF come from the germline V gene (reference sequence). Between the trimmed V and J ends, which lost 2 bases and 4 bases, there was a span of 14 bases. The CDR3 runs 15 residues. CDR3 bases: TGTGCCACCAGCAGACTCTCCAGGGAGGGCACTGAAGCTTTCTTT. It yields the protein CATSRLSREGTEAFF.

The CDR3 bases are TGTGCCAGCAGAAGGACAGGGGGAGGCTATGAGCAGTTCTTC. This encodes CASRRTGGGYEQFF. The gene calls are TRBV27 and TRBJ2-1; 10 bases are shared with TRBD1. With V trimmed by 6 bases and J by 8 bases, 7 bases remained unmatched. Germline V gene sequence: CDR1 MNHEY, CDR2 SMNVEV (reference sequence). This CDR3 has 14 residues.

The chain couples TRBV6-5 to TRBJ2-7; 11 bases align to TRBD2. J was trimmed by 6 bases and V by 5 bases; bases with no gene match: 9. CDR3 length equals 15 residues. Germline loops: CDR1 MNHEY, CDR2 SVGAGI. CDR3 sequence (DNA): TGTGCCAGCAGTCGCTCAACTAGCGGGAGTCGCGAGCAGTACTTC. Translating gives CASSRSTSGSREQYF.

The chain links TRBV27 to TRBJ2-7, with D maybe TRBD1 (6 bases). Germline lookup yields CDR1 MNHEY and CDR2 SMNVEV (reference sequence). The CDR3 has 14 residues. The V end was cut by 6 bases, the J end by 3 bases, with 15 bases between. The CDR3, as DNA: TGTGCCAGCAGCCGGACAGCCGACAGCTACGAGCAGTACTTC. This sequence encodes CASSRTADSYEQYF.

The rearrangement links TRBV28 to TRBJ2-7; unclear D gene. V was clipped by 8 bases and J by 5 bases, with 19 bases between them. The CDR3 runs to 14 residues. CDR1 and CDR2 from the germline V gene are MDHEN and SYDVKM. In DNA, the CDR3 is TGTGCCAGCCTCCAGACCGGGTTGTGGCACGAGCAGTACTTC. It translates to CASLQTGLWHEQYF.

This chain uses TRBV7-9 with TRBJ2-7; TRBD2 matches 8 bases. CDR1 and CDR2 from the germline V gene are SEHNR and FQNEAQ (reference sequence). V trimming: 4 bases; J trimming: 3 bases; junction bases outside the gene matches: 8. There are 15 residues in the CDR3. The CDR3 protein is CASSSVGLGGYEQYF. DNA for the CDR3: TGTGCCAGCAGCTCCGTGGGACTAGGGGGCTACGAGCAGTACTTC. Drawing the rest from reference TRBV7-9 and TRBJ2-7, the complete variable domain is DTGVSQNPRHKITKRGQNVTFRCDPISEHNRLYWYRQTLGQGPEFLTYFQNEAQLEKSRLLSDRFSAERPKGSFSTLEIQRTEQGDSAMYLCASSSVGLGGYEQYFGPGTRLTVT.

The chain couples TRBV19 to TRBJ1-2; no reliable D call. The CDR3 covers 16 residues. Per the germline V gene, CDR1 is LNHDA and CDR2 is SQIVND (reference sequence). Trimming removed 5 bases from V and 7 bases from J, with 23 bases in between. This CDR3 is CASSERLGESLGGYTF. DNA for the CDR3: TGTGCCAGTAGTGAGAGGCTCGGGGAAAGTTTAGGTGGCTACACCTTC.

V and J are TRBV4-1 and TRBJ2-7, with D maybe TRBD1 (6 bases). Trimming removed 2 bases at V and 4 bases at J, with 12 bases between. This CDR3 region has 14 residues. Germline V gene sequence: CDR1 MGHRA, CDR2 YSYEKL. The CDR3, as DNA: TGCGCCAGCAGCCAATTACAGGGTGTATACGAGCAGTACTTC. It codes for CASSQLQGVYEQYF.

The chain has TRBV28 and TRBJ1-2; D uncertain. V shed 3 bases and J shed 8 bases, with 16 bases lying between them. The CDR3 spans 14 residues. Germline lookup yields CDR1 MDHEN and CDR2 SYDVKM. This CDR3 is CASSFTRLEEGYTF. CDR3 DNA sequence: TGTGCCAGCAGTTTTACTCGCTTAGAGGAGGGCTACACCTTC.

This clone was counted between two and nine times. This sequence joins TRBV6-4 and TRBJ2-3; 9 nucleotides align to TRBD2. Germline V gene sequence: CDR1 MRHNA, CDR2 SNTAGT. The CDR3 runs 14 residues. Losses at the gene ends were 6 bases for V and 5 bases for J; bases not matched to a gene: 6. CDR3 region: CASSGAGGEDTQYF. As DNA, the CDR3 is TGTGCCAGCAGCGGCGCGGGGGGGGAAGATACGCAGTATTTT.

This sequence joins TRBV6-5 and TRBJ2-2, with D unclear. Deletions cut 7 bases from V and 6 bases from J, with 15 bases between. CDR3 length: 14 residues. Looked up from germline, CDR1 is MNHEY and CDR2 is SVGAGI. DNA of the CDR3: TGTGCCAGCACCTTACGAACTCCTCCCGGGGAGCTGTTTTTT. Amino acid sequence: CASTLRTPPGELFF.

The chain uses TRBV5-4 and TRBJ1-5; perhaps TRBD1 as D (5 bases). This CDR3 contains 14 residues. The germline V and J ends were trimmed by 2 bases and 1 base, with 7 bases remaining between them. The germline CDR1 and CDR2 sequences are SGHNT and YYREEE (reference sequence). The CDR3 protein is CASSFKGSNQPQHF. In DNA, the CDR3 is TGTGCCAGCAGCTTTAAGGGGAGCAATCAGCCCCAGCATTTT. Supplemented by reference TRBV5-4 and TRBJ1-5, the full variable domain reads ETGVTQSPTHLIKTRGQQVTLRCSSQSGHNTVSWYQQALGQGPQFIFQYYREEENGRGNFPPRFSGLQFPNYSSELNVNALELDDSALYLCASSFKGSNQPQHFGDGTRLSIL.

The rearrangement uses TRBV4-2 and TRBJ2-7; TRBD2 is a possible D gene (6 bases). With 0 bases removed from V and 1 base from J, the gap between germline ends came to 13 bases. Germline V gene lookup returns CDR1 LGHNA and CDR2 YNFKEQ. The CDR3 totals 16 residues. The CDR3 nucleotides read TGTGCCAGCAGCCAAGAGCGGGGTAGCGTATCCTACGAGCAGTACTTC. It translates to CASSQERGSVSYEQYF.